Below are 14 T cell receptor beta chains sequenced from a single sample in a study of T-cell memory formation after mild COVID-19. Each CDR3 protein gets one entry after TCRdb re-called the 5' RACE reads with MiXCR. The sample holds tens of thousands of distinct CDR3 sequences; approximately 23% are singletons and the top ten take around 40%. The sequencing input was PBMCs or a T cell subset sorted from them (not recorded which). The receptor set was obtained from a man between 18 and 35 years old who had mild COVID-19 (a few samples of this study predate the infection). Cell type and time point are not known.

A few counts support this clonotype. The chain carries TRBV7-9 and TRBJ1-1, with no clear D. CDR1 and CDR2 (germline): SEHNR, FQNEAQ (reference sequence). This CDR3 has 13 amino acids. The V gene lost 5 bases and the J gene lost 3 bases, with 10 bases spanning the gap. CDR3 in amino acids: CASSPIGHTEAFF. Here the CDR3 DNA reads TGTGCCAGCAGCCCAATTGGACACACTGAAGCTTTCTTT.

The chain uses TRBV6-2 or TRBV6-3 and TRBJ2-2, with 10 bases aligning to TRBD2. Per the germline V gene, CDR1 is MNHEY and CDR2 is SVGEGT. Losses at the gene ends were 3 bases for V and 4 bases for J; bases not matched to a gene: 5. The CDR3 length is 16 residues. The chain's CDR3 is CASSYRGLAVTGELFF. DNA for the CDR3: TGTGCCAGCAGTTATCGAGGACTAGCGGTCACCGGGGAGCTGTTTTTT.

CDR3 DNA sequence: TGTGCCAGCAGCAGACAGGTCGATACGCAGTATTTT. Its protein product is CASSRQVDTQYF. J is TRBJ2-3 and V is TRBV7-9; D might be TRBD1 (6 bases). V shed 5 bases and J shed 6 bases, with 9 bases lying between them. Germline V gives CDR1 SEHNR, CDR2 FQNEAQ (reference sequence). CDR3 size: 12 residues.

The CDR3 DNA follows: TGTGCCAGCAGTTATCCGAGCGTGGAGCAGTTCTTC. This encodes CASSYPSVEQFF. The chain links TRBV6-2 or TRBV6-3 to TRBJ2-1, with unresolved D. Per the germline V gene, CDR1 is MNHEY and CDR2 is SVGEGT. Between the trimmed V and J ends, which lost 3 bases and 10 bases, there was a span of 10 bases. The CDR3 sequence is 12 residues long.

CDR3 protein: CASSLGRGDSYEQYV. DNA of the CDR3: TGTGCCAGCAGCTTAGGTAGGGGTGACTCCTACGAGCAGTACGTC. The chain combines TRBV11-2 with TRBJ2-7, with TRBD1 as a possible D gene (5 bases). V lost 1 base and J lost 0, with 10 bases in between. Germline values: CDR1 SGHAT, CDR2 FQNNGV. This CDR3 is 15 amino acids long.

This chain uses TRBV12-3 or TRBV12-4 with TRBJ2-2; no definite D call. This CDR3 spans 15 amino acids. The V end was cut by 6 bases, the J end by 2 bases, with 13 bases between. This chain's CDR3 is CASSLRTGNTGELFF. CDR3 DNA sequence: TGTGCCAGCAGCCTACGGACGGGCAACACCGGGGAGCTGTTTTTT.

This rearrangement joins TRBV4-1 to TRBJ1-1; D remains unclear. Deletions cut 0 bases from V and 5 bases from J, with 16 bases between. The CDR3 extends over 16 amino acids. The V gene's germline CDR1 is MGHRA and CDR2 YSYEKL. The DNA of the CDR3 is TGCGCCAGCAGCCAAGATCGGTGGGCAGAAGGGACTGAAGCTTTCTTT. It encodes CASSQDRWAEGTEAFF.

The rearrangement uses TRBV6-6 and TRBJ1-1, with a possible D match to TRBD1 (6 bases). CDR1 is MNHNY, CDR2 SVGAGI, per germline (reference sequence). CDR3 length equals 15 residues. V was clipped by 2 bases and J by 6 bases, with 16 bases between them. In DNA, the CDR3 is TGTGCCAGCAGTTACGATAGGGGGGTTACGGCTGAAGCTTTCTTT. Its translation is CASSYDRGVTAEAFF.

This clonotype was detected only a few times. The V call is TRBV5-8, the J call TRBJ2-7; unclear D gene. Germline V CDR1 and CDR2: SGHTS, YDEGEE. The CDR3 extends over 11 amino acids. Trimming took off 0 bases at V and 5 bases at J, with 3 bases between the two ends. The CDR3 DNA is TGTGCCAGCAGCTTGGTGGACGAGCAGTACGTC. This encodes CASSLVDEQYV.

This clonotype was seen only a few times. The CDR3 DNA sequence: TGTGCCAGCCGGGTACGAGGGGCGCCGAATGAAAAACTGTTTTTT. Translating it yields CASRVRGAPNEKLFF. The chain joins TRBV11-2 to TRBJ1-4, with D perhaps matching TRBD1 (5 bases). V was cut by 8 bases and J by 5 bases, with 18 bases left in between. CDR1 is SGHAT, CDR2 FQNNGV, per germline. This CDR3 has 15 amino acids.

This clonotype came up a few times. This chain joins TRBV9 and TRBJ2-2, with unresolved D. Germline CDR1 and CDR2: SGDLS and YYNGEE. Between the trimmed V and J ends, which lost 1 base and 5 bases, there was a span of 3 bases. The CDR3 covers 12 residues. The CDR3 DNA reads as TGTGCCAGCAGCGTACCGACCGGGGAGCTGTTTTTT. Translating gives CASSVPTGELFF.

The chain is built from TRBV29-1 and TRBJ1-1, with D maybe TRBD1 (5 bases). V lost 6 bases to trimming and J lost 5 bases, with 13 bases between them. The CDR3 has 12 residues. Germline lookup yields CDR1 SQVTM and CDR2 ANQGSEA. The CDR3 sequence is CSVRFGGTEAFF. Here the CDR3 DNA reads TGCAGCGTGAGGTTTGGGGGTACTGAAGCTTTCTTT.

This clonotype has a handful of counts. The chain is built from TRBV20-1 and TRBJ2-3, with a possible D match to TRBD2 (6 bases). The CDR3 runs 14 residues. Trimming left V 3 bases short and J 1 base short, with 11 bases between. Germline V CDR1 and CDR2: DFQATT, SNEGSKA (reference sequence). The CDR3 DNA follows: TGCAGTGCTAGTCCTAGCGAGCGCACAGATACGCAGTATTTT. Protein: CSASPSERTDTQYF.

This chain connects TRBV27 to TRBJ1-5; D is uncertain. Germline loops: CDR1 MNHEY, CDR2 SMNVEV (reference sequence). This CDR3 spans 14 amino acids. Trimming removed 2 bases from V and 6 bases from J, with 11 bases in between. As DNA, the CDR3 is TGTGCCAGCAGTTTAAGTGCCGGTATTCAGCCCCAGCATTTT. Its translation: CASSLSAGIQPQHF.